The T cell receptor (beta chain) under discussion was sequenced for a study of cytomegalovirus exposure and HLA in healthy donors. The study, taken as a whole, reports: A later analysis reportedly identified an Asian-associated ancestry cluster as carrying fewer N-insertions than the roughly 670-donor mean.

The PCR was carried out with 60 Vbeta primers and 13 Jbeta primers. TCRdb's table, derived via immunoSEQ multiplex PCR, lists solely in-frame clones and lacks some. The sample contains under 200,000 clones, about 80% of which appear only once. The CDR3 length is 14 residues. V lost 1 base, J lost 4 bases, and 11 bases lay in between. Germline lookup yields CDR1 MNHNS and CDR2 SASEGT. In regard to this clone: Its antigen is still unknown.

Sequencing used PBMCs. J is TRBJ2-7 and V is TRBV6-1, with unresolved D. This clonotype was sampled from a woman between 50 and 59 years old in good health and CMV-seronegative. The CDR3 DNA sequence: TGTGCCAGCAGTGAAGGACACACCGGATACGAGCAGTACTTC. It yields the protein CASSEGHTGYEQYF.